These 10 T cell receptor beta chains came from one sample sequenced in a study of vaccination effects on CD4 cells after COVID-19. These receptors lack a known antigen. Assay: immunoSEQ multiplex PCR; the TCRdb copy retains only in-frame clones and omits some. In the table there are over 20,000 clones, roughly 74% of which are singletons. Expansion with viral peptide pools was applied to antigen-specific CD4+ T cells by the ViraFEST assay prior to sequencing. Subsequent to less than twelve days of culture, CD4+ T cells were isolated. Between March and December 2020, the person had a SARS-CoV-2 infection that PCR confirmed. This specimen consisted of CD4+ T cells from PBMCs cultured with a peptide pool, obtained before COVID-19 vaccination. The receptors derive from a human donor who had a prior SARS-CoV-2 infection.

This sequence joins TRBV6-5 and TRBJ1-4, with D perhaps matching TRBD1 (5 bases). CDR3 size: 15 residues. CDR1 and CDR2 (germline): MNHEY, SVGAGI. Trimming took 6 bases from V and 8 from J, leaving 19 bases between them. CDR3 sequence reads: CASSPGTALGEKLFF. The CDR3 DNA reads as TGTGCCAGCAGCCCCGGGACCGCCCTAGGCGAAAAACTGTTTTTT.

This clone was seen just once. V gene TRBV11-3 combines with J gene TRBJ2-3; no definite D call. Germline CDR1 is SGHNT and CDR2 is YENEEA. Trimming removed 2 bases from V and 5 bases from J, with 5 bases in between. This CDR3 spans 12 amino acids. CDR3 in amino acids: CASSLWGDTQYF. In nucleotides, the CDR3 is TGTGCCAGCAGCTTATGGGGAGATACGCAGTATTTT.

The chain uses TRBV7-3 and TRBJ2-1; D gene uncertain. Trimming removed 1 base at V and 0 bases at J, with 7 bases between. This CDR3 spans 15 amino acids. Per the germline V gene, CDR1 is SGHTA and CDR2 is FQGTGA. CDR3 loop: CASSLSQSSYNEQFF. The CDR3, as DNA: TGTGCCAGCAGCTTAAGTCAGAGCTCCTACAATGAGCAGTTCTTC.

This clone has a handful of counts. The rearrangement uses TRBV7-9 and TRBJ1-1, with D unclear. V was trimmed by 5 bases and J by 2 bases, leaving 9 bases between them. Per germline, CDR1 SEHNR and CDR2 FQNEAQ (reference sequence). The CDR3 has 13 amino acids. The CDR3 bases are TGTGCCAGCAGCCCCTATTTCAACACTGAAGCTTTCTTT. Protein product: CASSPYFNTEAFF. Complete variable domain (other parts from reference TRBV7-9 and TRBJ1-1): DTGVSQNPRHKITKRGQNVTFRCDPISEHNRLYWYRQTLGQGPEFLTYFQNEAQLEKSRLLSDRFSAERPKGSFSTLEIQRTEQGDSAMYLCASSPYFNTEAFFGQGTRLTVV.

The J gene is TRBJ1-5, the V gene TRBV10-3; possible D gene TRBD1, 5 bases. The CDR3 contains 16 residues. In germline, CDR1 is ENHRY, CDR2 SYGVKD. V was pared by 10 bases and J by 0 bases, with 19 bases between. DNA of the CDR3: TGTGCCACCCACCTTGGCAGGGACCATAGCAATCAGCCCCAGCATTTT. Protein: CATHLGRDHSNQPQHF.

V usage is TRBV6-5 and J usage is TRBJ2-1, with 7 bases aligning to TRBD1. Germline CDR1 is MNHEY and CDR2 is SVGAGI. The CDR3 runs 14 residues. V lost 6 bases, J lost 4 bases, and 6 bases stayed unmatched. CDR3 sequence reads: CASRHGTEYNEQFF. The CDR3 region has the DNA TGTGCCAGCAGGCACGGGACAGAATACAATGAGCAGTTCTTC.

This clone was recorded a few times. The rearrangement uses TRBV18 and TRBJ1-3; the D gene is possibly TRBD1 (6 bases). CDR1 is KGHSH and CDR2 is LQKENI in the germline V gene. Trimming left V 1 base short and J 0 bases short, with 7 bases between. The length of the CDR3 is 15 residues. CDR3 nucleotide sequence: TGTGCCAGCTCACCACAGGGGGTCTCTGGAAACACCATATATTTT. Encoded protein: CASSPQGVSGNTIYF. The whole variable domain, remainder taken from reference TRBV18 and TRBJ1-3, is NAGVMQNPRHLVRRRGQEARLRCSPMKGHSHVYWYRQLPEEGLKFMVYLQKENIIDESGMPKERFSAEFPKEGPSILRIQQVVRGDSAAYFCASSPQGVSGNTIYFGEGSWLTVV.

The chain joins TRBV18 to TRBJ2-7, with 10 bases lining up with TRBD2. This CDR3 has 17 amino acids. Trimming cost V 6 bases and J 0 bases; bases outside gene matches: 11. Germline V gene data show CDR1 as KGHSH and CDR2 as LQKENI. The CDR3 loop reads CASSPSLAGDLSYEQYF. The CDR3 bases are TGTGCCAGCTCTCCCAGCCTAGCGGGAGACCTCTCCTACGAGCAGTACTTC.

V and J are TRBV27 and TRBJ2-1; D gene ambiguous. The CDR3 runs to 13 residues. CDR1 and CDR2 (germline): MNHEY, SMNVEV (reference sequence). V was pared by 1 base and J by 9 bases, with 10 bases between. CDR3 nucleotides: TGTGCCAGCAGTTTATACGAGCGTCGTGAGCAGTTCTTC. This sequence encodes CASSLYERREQFF.

The chain combines TRBV15 with TRBJ2-1; D remains ambiguous. From germline, CDR1 is LNHNV and CDR2 YYDKDF (reference sequence). This CDR3 is built from 16 residues. The V end was cut by 3 bases, the J end by 8 bases, with 20 bases between. The CDR3 sequence: CATSSPGLPLGYEQFF. The CDR3 region has the DNA TGTGCCACCAGCAGCCCCGGGCTCCCCCTGGGGTATGAGCAGTTCTTC.